The 22 T cell receptor beta chains below all came from one sample that was sequenced in a study of blood T cell repertoires in COVID-19. The assay was immunoSEQ multiplex PCR, and TCRdb's table has in-frame clones only and misses some. The repertoire holds 130,000 or so clones, around 84% seen once, with about 2.4% in the top ten. Sequencing was performed on PBMCs or T cells enriched from blood (not recorded which). Every receptor here comes from a man aged 35-49 years with acute COVID-19.

This rearrangement joins TRBV10-3 to TRBJ1-2, with D perhaps TRBD1 (6 bases). The CDR3 is 11 residues long. From germline, CDR1 is ENHRY and CDR2 SYGVKD. V was clipped by 10 bases and J by 2 bases, with 8 bases between them. The chain's CDR3 is CATTGNYGYTF. Here the CDR3 DNA reads TGTGCCACCACAGGGAACTATGGCTACACCTTC.

The chain employs TRBV7-8 and TRBJ1-6; 7 bases map to TRBD1. CDR3 size: 16 residues. V was pared by 2 bases and J by 6 bases, with 7 bases of the junction left unmatched. Germline-derived CDR1 and CDR2 are SGHVS and FQNEAQ. For the CDR3, the DNA is TGTGCCAGCAGCTTACGGGCCGGGACAGCTAATTCACCCCTCCACTTT. Translating it yields CASSLRAGTANSPLHF.

The chain links TRBV6-5 to TRBJ1-6, with 7 bases fitting TRBD1. The CDR3 is made up of 15 amino acids. Trimming took 6 bases from V and 8 from J; bases not matched to a gene: 10. Germline V gives CDR1 MNHEY, CDR2 SVGAGI. The CDR3 DNA reads as TGTGCCAGCAGGACAGGGTTGTTGGGTTATTCACCCCTCCACTTT. This encodes CASRTGLLGYSPLHF.

The chain links TRBV4-1 to TRBJ2-2; 8 bases align to TRBD2. V trimming: 0 bases; J trimming: 7 bases; junction bases outside the gene matches: 10. The germline CDR1 and CDR2 sequences are MGHRA and YSYEKL. CDR3 length equals 17 residues. CDR3 nucleotides: TGCGCCAGCAGCCAAGATCAGGCGGGAGGTAGAGACGGGGAGCTGTTTTTT. This translates into CASSQDQAGGRDGELFF.

The gene calls are TRBV9 and TRBJ2-1; 8 positions match TRBD2. The ends lost 3 bases at V and 8 bases at J; junction bases unmatched: 10. Germline CDR1 and CDR2: SGDLS and YYNGEE. CDR3 length equals 15 residues. CDR3 DNA sequence: TGTGCCAGCAGCGCGCGGGGTAGCGGGGTAGATGAGCAGTTCTTC. It codes for CASSARGSGVDEQFF.

The rearrangement joins TRBV21-1 to TRBJ2-3; TRBD2, the D gene given by the table, was not confirmed from the DNA. TRBV21-1 is a pseudogene segment. The CDR3 sequence is 15 residues long. The CDR3 DNA reads TGTGCCAGCAGCTTGACGGGACTAGCGACTGATACGCAGTATTTT. This sequence encodes CASSLTGLATDTQYF.

This clone was seen a handful of times. This rearrangement joins TRBV7-9 to TRBJ1-1; TRBD1 is a possible D gene (5 bases). The CDR3 has 13 residues. V gave up 5 bases and J gave up 1 base, with 8 bases separating them. The germline V gene has CDR1 SEHNR and CDR2 FQNEAQ (reference sequence). The CDR3 coding sequence is TGTGCCAGCAGCCCTAGGGGGAACACTGAAGCTTTCTTT. Protein product: CASSPRGNTEAFF.

J is TRBJ2-7 and V is TRBV19; 9 positions match TRBD2. From germline, CDR1 is LNHDA and CDR2 SQIVND (reference sequence). This CDR3 contains 15 residues. Trimming removed 4 bases from V and 3 bases from J; junction bases left unmatched: 7. DNA of the CDR3: TGTGCCAGTAGTAGATTGGGACTAGCTGGCTACGAGCAGTACTTC. Translated, it gives CASSRLGLAGYEQYF.

This clone has only one observation. This rearrangement joins TRBV19 to TRBJ2-7; D unclear. Germline-derived CDR1 and CDR2 are LNHDA and SQIVND (reference sequence). This CDR3 is built from 14 residues. V shed 1 base and J shed 3 bases, with 10 bases lying between them. The CDR3 spells CASSIASRFYEQYF. CDR3 nucleotides: TGTGCCAGTAGTATAGCGAGCAGGTTCTACGAGCAGTACTTC.

The gene calls are TRBV7-3 and TRBJ1-1; D is uncertain. The CDR3 is made up of 13 amino acids. With 5 bases removed from V and 1 base from J, the gap between germline ends came to 8 bases. CDR1 is SGHTA, CDR2 FQGTGA, per germline. The CDR3: CASSAAGNTEAFF. The CDR3 DNA reads TGTGCCAGCAGCGCGGCGGGGAACACTGAAGCTTTCTTT.

V and J are TRBV7-2 and TRBJ2-5, with TRBD2 matching 12 bases. The CDR3 loop spans 16 amino acids. The J segment lost 4 bases and the V segment lost 5 bases, leaving 8 bases of the junction unmatched. Germline CDR1 SGHTA, CDR2 FQGNSA. The CDR3 here is CASSPGLAGNRETQYF. The DNA for the CDR3 is TGTGCCAGCAGCCCCGGACTAGCGGGAAACCGAGAGACCCAGTACTTC. The full variable domain, rest sourced from reference TRBV7-2 and TRBJ2-5, is GAGVSQSPSNKVTEKGKDVELRCDPISGHTALYWYRQSLGQGLEFLIYFQGNSAPDKSGLPSDRFSAERTGGSVSTLTIQRTQQEDSAVYLCASSPGLAGNRETQYFGPGTRLLVL.

The V gene is TRBV19, the J gene TRBJ1-2; no definite D call. CDR3 length: 12 amino acids. Germline-derived CDR1 and CDR2 are LNHDA and SQIVND (reference sequence). V lost 6 bases and J 5 bases, leaving 10 bases between the germline ends. The CDR3 nucleotides read TGTGCCAGTAGGAGGGAGGAATATGGCTACACCTTC. Translated: CASRREEYGYTF.

The chain uses TRBV7-9 and TRBJ1-3; D may be TRBD1 (5 bases). The V gene's germline CDR1 is SEHNR and CDR2 FQNEAQ (reference sequence). The V end lost 4 bases, the J end lost 7 bases, and 11 bases lay between the germline ends. The CDR3 covers 13 residues. The CDR3 loop is CASSWSRGNTIYF. CDR3 DNA sequence: TGTGCCAGCAGCTGGTCCCGGGGGAACACCATATATTTT. Looking up the rest from reference TRBV7-9 and TRBJ1-3 gives the full variable domain: DTGVSQNPRHKITKRGQNVTFRCDPISEHNRLYWYRQTLGQGPEFLTYFQNEAQLEKSRLLSDRFSAERPKGSFSTLEIQRTEQGDSAMYLCASSWSRGNTIYFGEGSWLTVV.

This sequence joins TRBV7-9 and TRBJ1-2; 7 bases are shared with TRBD1. The CDR3 length is 15 residues. Germline V gene lookup returns CDR1 SEHNR and CDR2 FQNEAQ (reference sequence). Trimming took 5 bases from V and 7 from J; bases not matched to a gene: 13. The CDR3 bases are TGTGCCAGCAGCCGCGGGACAGCAGACAAGGTTGGCTACACCTTC. Encoded protein: CASSRGTADKVGYTF.

The V gene is TRBV28, the J gene TRBJ2-2; D unclear. V was shortened by 1 base and J by 4 bases, with 10 bases between the two germline ends. The CDR3 contains 15 residues. CDR1 is MDHEN, CDR2 SYDVKM, per germline. The CDR3 DNA sequence: TGTGCCAGCAGTTTATCTCCCCTCGGCACCGGGGAGCTGTTTTTT. This sequence encodes CASSLSPLGTGELFF.

The rearrangement uses TRBV5-5 and TRBJ1-1, with TRBD1 matching over 8 bases. Germline loops: CDR1 SGHKS, CDR2 YYEKEE (reference sequence). This CDR3 is built from 16 residues. V lost 5 bases and J lost 4; bases outside the gene matches: 13. CDR3 nucleotides: TGTGCCAGCAGTCGTGGTCTGGGACAGGAGGCCACTGAAGCTTTCTTT. Translating gives CASSRGLGQEATEAFF.

The rearrangement joins TRBV7-9 to TRBJ2-1; 13 positions agree with TRBD2. CDR3 length: 16 amino acids. The junction had 6 bases not matched to a gene; V was cut back by 1 base and J by 9 bases. Germline lookup yields CDR1 SEHNR and CDR2 FQNEAQ (reference sequence). The CDR3 region is CASSLGTSGSAGEQFF. In DNA, the CDR3 is TGTGCCAGCAGCTTAGGGACTAGCGGGAGTGCCGGTGAGCAGTTCTTC.

The rearrangement links TRBV7-3 to TRBJ1-1; TRBD1 is a possible D gene (5 bases). Germline V gives CDR1 SGHTA, CDR2 FQGTGA. V lost 2 bases and J lost 1, with 5 bases in between. The CDR3 has 13 residues. The CDR3, as DNA: TGTGCCAGCAGCTTAGGACAGAACACTGAAGCTTTCTTT. Its translation: CASSLGQNTEAFF.

V and J are TRBV29-1 and TRBJ1-2, with 12 bases matching TRBD1. The V gene end was trimmed by 3 bases and the J gene end by 12 bases; junction bases not matched to a gene: 2. The CDR3 covers 11 residues. The germline V gene has CDR1 SQVTM and CDR2 ANQGSEA. The CDR3 DNA reads TGCAGCGTTGAGGGGACAGGGGGCAACACCTTC. This codes for CSVEGTGGNTF.

V is TRBV11-2 and J is TRBJ1-4, with D hard to call. CDR1 is SGHAT, CDR2 FQNNGV, per germline. The ends were cut back, 0 bases at V and 7 bases at J, with 6 bases in the middle. This CDR3 is 13 amino acids long. CDR3 in amino acids: CASSLDPGEKLFF. The CDR3 nucleotides are TGTGCCAGCAGCTTAGATCCCGGTGAAAAACTGTTTTTT.

The chain couples TRBV19 to TRBJ2-1, with 7 bases that match TRBD2. The CDR3 totals 15 residues. V lost 3 bases to trimming and J lost 7 bases; unmatched junction nucleotides: 9. Germline lookup yields CDR1 LNHDA and CDR2 SQIVND (reference sequence). DNA of the CDR3: TGTGCCAGTAGTATGGGGGGGGAGGGCCGAAATGAGCAGTTCTTC. It translates to CASSMGGEGRNEQFF.

The chain uses TRBV20-1 and TRBJ1-2; the match to TRBD1 covers 9 bases. J was trimmed by 8 bases and V by 3 bases; bases with no gene match: 7. This CDR3 is 13 amino acids long. In germline, CDR1 is DFQATT, CDR2 SNEGSKA (reference sequence). CDR3 loop: CSASLPGQGGYTF. The DNA for the CDR3 is TGCAGTGCTAGTCTACCGGGACAGGGCGGCTACACCTTC.